This TCR beta chain was sequenced in a study of CXCR3-negative and CXCR3-positive naive CD8 T cells. The TRB libraries of cDNA were built by UMI-labeled 5' RACE. TCRdb reprocessed the 5' RACE reads and reports one entry per CDR3 protein, with no DNA. Seen in this sample are roughly 29,000 distinct CDR3 sequences; the ten most common clones hold roughly a tenth. Comment on this clonotype: The antigen remains undetermined.

Notes on the study in general: For memory CD8+ cells diversity was much lower, but both naive subsets had comparably high diversity. With respect to TRBV-TRBJ usage, naive CXCR3-negative and CXCR3-positive cells were similar; memory differed.

Germline CDR1 reads DFQATT; CDR2 reads SNEGSKA (reference sequence). CDR3 size: 15 residues. The J gene is TRBJ1-1, the V gene TRBV20-1; TCRdb calls TRBD1, which cannot be checked without DNA. This receptor was obtained from a human donor in good health. Some clones in this sample may be carry-over from other donors' samples. The sequenced material came from memory CD8+ T cells from blood. CDR3 protein: CSVPRERGDRGEAFF.